This entry lists 2 T cell receptor beta chains sequenced from one sample in a study of OX40 agonist ivuxolimab in advanced cancers. This table comes from immunoSEQ multiplex PCR, and its TCRdb copy is limited to in-frame clones, with some not included. The sample holds 75,000 to 100,000 clones, roughly 90% seen once. This specimen consisted of CD4+ or CD8+ T cells sorted from blood, obtained in a trial of the OX40 agonist ivuxolimab. The source is an adult with an advanced solid tumor such as melanoma, head and neck, liver or kidney cancer.

This chain uses TRBV7-9 with TRBJ1-6; 9 bases fit TRBD1. Trimming at V came to 4 bases and at J to 7 bases, leaving 2 bases not matched to a gene. The germline gives CDR1 SEHNR, CDR2 FQNEAQ (reference sequence). This CDR3 has 14 amino acids. This chain's CDR3 is CASSYGTGNSPLHF. In DNA form, the CDR3 reads TGTGCCAGCAGCTACGGGACAGGGAATTCACCCCTCCACTTT.

The chain couples TRBV2 to TRBJ2-2; D may be TRBD1 (6 bases). Germline assignment: CDR1 SNHLY and CDR2 FYNNEI. The CDR3 runs 14 residues. V lost 6 bases and J lost 2, with 10 bases in between. DNA of the CDR3: TGTGCCAGCAGCGGACAGAAAAACACCGGGGAGCTGTTTTTT. Translation gives CASSGQKNTGELFF.